Below, 2 T cell receptor beta chains from the same sample are listed, as sequenced in a study of radiation and T cells in renal cell carcinoma. Noted time point: blood 2 weeks post-SBRT. Treatment noted: 15 Gy SBRT to primary tumor, nephrectomy 4 weeks later. Sequencing was performed with immunoSEQ multiplex PCR; in TCRdb, only in-frame clones are kept and a portion is missing. The sample has tens of thousands of clones, about 80% seen once; the top ten hold 6.5% to 8%. Sequenced material: blood, taken from a patient whose treatment included radiotherapy and nephrectomy. These receptors were collected from a man aged 60-69 years with renal cell carcinoma.

The gene calls are TRBV19 and TRBJ2-1; D remains ambiguous. Germline CDR1 LNHDA, CDR2 SQIVND (reference sequence). Trimming removed 7 bases from V and 6 bases from J, with 16 bases in between. The CDR3 totals 14 residues. The CDR3 is CASTPRRSSNEQFF. Written as DNA, the CDR3 is TGTGCCAGTACCCCTAGAAGGTCGAGCAATGAGCAGTTCTTC.

In its sample, this clone was seen once. The V gene is TRBV29-1, the J gene TRBJ1-2; maybe TRBD1 (5 bases). V lost 0 bases, J lost 6 bases, and 20 bases lay in between. The CDR3 consists of 16 residues. Germline CDR1 reads SQVTM; CDR2 reads ANQGSEA. This CDR3 reads CSVEDQGRVVRDGYTF. The CDR3 DNA follows: TGCAGCGTTGAAGACCAGGGAAGAGTAGTTAGGGATGGCTACACCTTC.